This T cell receptor beta chain was found in a study of cytomegalovirus exposure and HLA in healthy donors. PCR amplification relied on 60 Vbeta primers (plus 13 Jbeta primers). The protocol was immunoSEQ multiplex PCR, while the TCRdb copy is restricted to in-frame clones and leaves out a portion. The sample contains more than 95,000 clones, 70% to 80% of which appear only once. CDR1 is SSHAT and CDR2 is FNYEAQ in the germline V gene (reference sequence). This CDR3 region has 14 residues. Trimming removed 2 bases at V and 8 bases at J, with 12 bases between. Study conclusions and caveats: Follow-up analysis seemed to connect common viral pathogens with several of the most significant clusters identified. Judged likely to be a sequencing artifact was a cluster of highly shared sequence variants.

In the case of this clone: Its antigen is undetermined.

The rearrangement joins TRBV7-7 to TRBJ2-2, with D possibly being TRBD1 (5 bases). Material: PBMCs. The receptor was derived from a man aged 25-45 years in good health and CMV-seronegative. Written as DNA, the CDR3 is TGTGCCAGCAGCTTATCAGGGATGGAGGGGGAGCTGTTTTTT. Protein: CASSLSGMEGELFF.